Given below is one TCR beta chain in context. The draw of peripheral blood yielded around 9.6 milliliters from each donor. Isolated PBMCs totaled at least 6 million in each sample. For the second PCR, which ran for roughly 7 to 11 cycles, a sample-barcoded 5' primer and a J-beta primer mix were used. MiXCR, run by TCRdb on the 5' RACE reads, gives a single entry per CDR3 protein. The table lists about 970,000 distinct CDR3 sequences, about 51% of them singletons. This sample was taken from a study of blood T cells in healthy people across ages. CDR1 and CDR2 from the germline V gene are ENHRY and SYGVKD. The CDR3 runs 15 residues. J was trimmed by 5 bases and V by 10 bases; bases with no gene match: 15.

The sample taken for sequencing was blood. The TCR originated in a woman aged 55-70 years in good health. The chain employs TRBV10-3 and TRBJ2-5, with TRBD2 matching over 8 bases. CDR3 region: CATAPAGVSRETQYF. The CDR3 DNA is TGTGCCACAGCACCAGCGGGAGTCTCGAGGGAGACCCAGTACTTC.